This T cell receptor beta chain was found in a study of identical twins. Study-wide results and caveats: In zero-insertion analyses, partial confounding could arise from invariant MAIT and iNKT cells.

TCRdb independently ran MiXCR on the 5' RACE reads; one entry per CDR3 protein. Here the sample spans fewer than 500,000 distinct CDR3 sequences, roughly 26% being singletons. With regard to this clonotype: Its antigen remains unknown.

CDR1 and CDR2 (germline): WSHSY, SAAADI. This CDR3 is built from 13 residues. Trimming at V came to 4 bases and at J to 6 bases, leaving 3 bases not matched to a gene. The same sample was also used in a study of T cells expressing NK-cell markers.

The rearrangement links TRBV10-2 to TRBJ2-7, with 10 bases identical to TRBD1. The receptor's source is a woman under 30 in good health. Specimen: CD4+ T cells sorted from blood. The CDR3 protein is CASSAGQGFEQYF. CDR3 DNA sequence: TGCGCCAGCAGTGCGGGACAGGGGTTCGAGCAGTACTTC.